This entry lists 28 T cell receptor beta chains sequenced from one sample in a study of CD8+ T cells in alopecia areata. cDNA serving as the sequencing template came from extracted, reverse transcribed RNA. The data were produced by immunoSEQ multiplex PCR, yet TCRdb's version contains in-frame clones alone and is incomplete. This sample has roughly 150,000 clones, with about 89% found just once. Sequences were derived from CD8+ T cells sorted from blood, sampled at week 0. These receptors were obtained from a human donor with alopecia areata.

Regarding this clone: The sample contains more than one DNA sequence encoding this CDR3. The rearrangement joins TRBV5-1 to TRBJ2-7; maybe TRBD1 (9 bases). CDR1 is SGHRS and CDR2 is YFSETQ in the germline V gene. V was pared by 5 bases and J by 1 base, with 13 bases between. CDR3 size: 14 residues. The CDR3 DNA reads TGCGCCAGCAGTAGCGGGACAGGGTCCTACGAGCAGTACTTC. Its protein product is CASSSGTGSYEQYF.

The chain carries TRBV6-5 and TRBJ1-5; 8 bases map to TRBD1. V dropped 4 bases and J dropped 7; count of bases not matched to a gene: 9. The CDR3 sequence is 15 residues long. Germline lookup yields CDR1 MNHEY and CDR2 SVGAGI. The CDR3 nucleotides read TGTGCCAGCAGTTCTCACAGGGGGTCAGGGCAGCCCCAGCATTTT. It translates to CASSSHRGSGQPQHF.

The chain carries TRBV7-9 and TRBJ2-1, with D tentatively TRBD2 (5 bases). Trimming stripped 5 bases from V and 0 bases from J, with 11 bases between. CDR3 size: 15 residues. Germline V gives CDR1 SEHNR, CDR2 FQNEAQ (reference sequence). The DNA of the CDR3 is TGTGCCAGCAGCCCCCGGGATAACTCCTACAATGAGCAGTTCTTC. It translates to CASSPRDNSYNEQFF.

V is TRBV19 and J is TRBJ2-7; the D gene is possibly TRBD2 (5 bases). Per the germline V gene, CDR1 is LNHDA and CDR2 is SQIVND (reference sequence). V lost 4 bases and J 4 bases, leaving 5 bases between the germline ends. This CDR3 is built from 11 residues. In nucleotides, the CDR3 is TGTGCCAGTAGTACGGGGTACGAGCAGTACTTC. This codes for CASSTGYEQYF.

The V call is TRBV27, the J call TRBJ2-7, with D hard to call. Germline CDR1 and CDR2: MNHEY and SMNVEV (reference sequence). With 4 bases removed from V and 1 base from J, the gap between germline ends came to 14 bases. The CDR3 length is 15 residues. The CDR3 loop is CASSSRRTLSYEQYF. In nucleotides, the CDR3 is TGTGCCAGCAGTTCTCGACGGACCCTATCCTACGAGCAGTACTTC.

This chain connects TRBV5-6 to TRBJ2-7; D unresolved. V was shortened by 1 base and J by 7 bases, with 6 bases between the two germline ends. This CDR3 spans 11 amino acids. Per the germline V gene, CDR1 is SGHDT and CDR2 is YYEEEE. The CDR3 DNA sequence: TGTGCCAGCAGCTTGTTGCGGGAGCAGTACTTC. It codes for CASSLLREQYF.

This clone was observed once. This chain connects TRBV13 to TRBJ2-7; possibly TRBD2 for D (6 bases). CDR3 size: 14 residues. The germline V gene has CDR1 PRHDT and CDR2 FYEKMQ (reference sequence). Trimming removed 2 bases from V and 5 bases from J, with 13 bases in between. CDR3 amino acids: CASSLLEGSDEQYF. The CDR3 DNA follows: TGTGCCAGCAGCTTACTGGAGGGTAGCGACGAGCAGTACTTC.

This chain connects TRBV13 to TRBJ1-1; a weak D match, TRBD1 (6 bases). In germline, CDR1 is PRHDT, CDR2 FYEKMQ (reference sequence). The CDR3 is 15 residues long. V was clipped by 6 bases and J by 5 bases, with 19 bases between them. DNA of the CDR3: TGTGCCAGCAGATCCAACAGGGTGGCGTCGACTGAAGCTTTCTTT. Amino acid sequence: CASRSNRVASTEAFF.

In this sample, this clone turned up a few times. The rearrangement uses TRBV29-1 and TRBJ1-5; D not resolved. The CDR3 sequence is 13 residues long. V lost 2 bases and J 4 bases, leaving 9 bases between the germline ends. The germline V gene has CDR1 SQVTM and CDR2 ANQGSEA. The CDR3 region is CSVEKQKNQPQHF. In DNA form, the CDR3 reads TGCAGCGTTGAAAAACAGAAAAATCAGCCCCAGCATTTT.

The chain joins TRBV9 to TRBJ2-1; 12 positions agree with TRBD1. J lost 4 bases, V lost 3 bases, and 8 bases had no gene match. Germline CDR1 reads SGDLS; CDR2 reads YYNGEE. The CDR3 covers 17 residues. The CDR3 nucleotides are TGTGCCAGCAGCGAGAGGCCGGGACAGGGGGCTTACAATGAGCAGTTCTTC. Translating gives CASSERPGQGAYNEQFF. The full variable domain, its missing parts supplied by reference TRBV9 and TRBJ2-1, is DSGVTQTPKHLITATGQRVTLRCSPRSGDLSVYWYQQSLDQGLQFLIQYYNGEERAKGNILERFSAQQFPDLHSELNLSSLELGDSALYFCASSERPGQGAYNEQFFGPGTRLTVL.

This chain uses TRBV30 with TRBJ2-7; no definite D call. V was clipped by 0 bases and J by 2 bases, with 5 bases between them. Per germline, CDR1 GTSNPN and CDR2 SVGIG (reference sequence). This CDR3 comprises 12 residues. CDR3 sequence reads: CAWSVVTYEQYF. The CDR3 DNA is TGTGCCTGGAGTGTGGTAACCTACGAGCAGTACTTC.

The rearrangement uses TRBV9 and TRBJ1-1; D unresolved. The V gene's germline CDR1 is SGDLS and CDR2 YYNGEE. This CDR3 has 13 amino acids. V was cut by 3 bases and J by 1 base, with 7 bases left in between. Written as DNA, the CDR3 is TGTGCCAGCAGCGATGGCACGAACACTGAAGCTTTCTTT. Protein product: CASSDGTNTEAFF.

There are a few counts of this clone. The CDR3 DNA follows: TGTGCCAGCAGCTTCCAGGGGACTAGGTACAATGAGCAGTTCTTC. This sequence encodes CASSFQGTRYNEQFF. This chain uses TRBV7-2 with TRBJ2-1, with TRBD2 matching over 8 bases. Trimming took 3 bases from V and 4 from J; bases not matched to a gene: 5. Germline V gene data show CDR1 as SGHTA and CDR2 as FQGNSA. This CDR3 spans 15 amino acids.

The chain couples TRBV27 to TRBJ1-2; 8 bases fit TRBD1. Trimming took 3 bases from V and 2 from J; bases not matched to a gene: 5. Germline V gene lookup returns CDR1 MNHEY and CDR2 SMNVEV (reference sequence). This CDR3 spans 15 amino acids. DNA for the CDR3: TGTGCCAGCAGTTTCACCCGGACAGGGAACTATGGCTACACCTTC. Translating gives CASSFTRTGNYGYTF.

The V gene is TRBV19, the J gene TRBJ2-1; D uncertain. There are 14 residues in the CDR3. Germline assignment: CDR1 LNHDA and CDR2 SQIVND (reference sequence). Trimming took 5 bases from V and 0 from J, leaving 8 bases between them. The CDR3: CASSPDDSYNEQFF. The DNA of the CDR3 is TGTGCCAGTAGTCCGGACGACTCCTACAATGAGCAGTTCTTC.

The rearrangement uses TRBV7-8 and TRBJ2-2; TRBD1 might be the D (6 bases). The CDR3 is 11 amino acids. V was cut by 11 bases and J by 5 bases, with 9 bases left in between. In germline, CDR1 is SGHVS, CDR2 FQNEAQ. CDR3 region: CAGGGTGELFF. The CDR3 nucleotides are TGTGCCGGGGGCGGAACCGGGGAGCTGTTTTTT.

CDR3 bases: TGTGCCAGCAGCACGACTAGCCCCGAGCAGTACTTC. Amino acid sequence: CASSTTSPEQYF. J is TRBJ2-7 and V is TRBV7-9; 7 nucleotides match TRBD2. The ends lost 5 bases at V and 6 bases at J; junction bases unmatched: 4. Germline-derived CDR1 and CDR2 are SEHNR and FQNEAQ (reference sequence). The CDR3 consists of 12 residues.

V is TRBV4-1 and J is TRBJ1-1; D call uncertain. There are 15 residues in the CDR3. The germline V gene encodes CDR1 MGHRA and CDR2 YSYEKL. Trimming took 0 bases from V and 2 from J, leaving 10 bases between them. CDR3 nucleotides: TGCGCCAGCAGCCAAGATGTGTCGGAAAACACTGAAGCTTTCTTT. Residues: CASSQDVSENTEAFF.

CDR3 in amino acids: CASSTLTGGLYEQYF. In nucleotides, the CDR3 is TGCGCCAGCAGCACGTTGACAGGGGGCCTCTACGAGCAGTACTTC. The V gene is TRBV5-1, the J gene TRBJ2-7; 10 positions match TRBD1. This CDR3 is 15 amino acids long. With V trimmed by 4 bases and J by 3 bases, 7 bases remained unmatched. Germline loops: CDR1 SGHRS, CDR2 YFSETQ.

DNA for the CDR3: TGTGCCAGCAGCTTTGCAGGGTACCACGGCTACACCTTC. This codes for CASSFAGYHGYTF. This chain joins TRBV7-6 and TRBJ1-2; D is possibly TRBD1 (5 bases). Per the germline V gene, CDR1 is SGHVS and CDR2 is FNYEAQ. CDR3 length: 13 residues. V was cut by 3 bases and J by 8 bases, with 13 bases left in between.

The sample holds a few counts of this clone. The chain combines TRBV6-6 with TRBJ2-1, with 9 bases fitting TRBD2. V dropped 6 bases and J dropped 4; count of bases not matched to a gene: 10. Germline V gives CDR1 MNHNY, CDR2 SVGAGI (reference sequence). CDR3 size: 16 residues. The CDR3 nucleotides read TGTGCCAGCAGGGAGATAGCGGGGGTAATTTACAATGAGCAGTTCTTC. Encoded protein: CASREIAGVIYNEQFF.

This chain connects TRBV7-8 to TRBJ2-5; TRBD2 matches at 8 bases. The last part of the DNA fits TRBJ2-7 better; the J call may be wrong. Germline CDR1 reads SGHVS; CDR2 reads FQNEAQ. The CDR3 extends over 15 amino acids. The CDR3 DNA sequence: TGTGCCAGCAGCTTAAAGCCCACGGGGGGGGGCGAGCAGTACTTC. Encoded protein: CASSLKPTGGGEQYF.

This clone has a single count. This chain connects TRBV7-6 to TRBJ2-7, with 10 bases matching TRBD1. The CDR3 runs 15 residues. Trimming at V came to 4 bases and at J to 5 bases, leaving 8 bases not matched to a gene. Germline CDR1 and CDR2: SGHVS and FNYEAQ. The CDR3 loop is CASSSGQGVTNEQYF. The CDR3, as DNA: TGTGCCAGCAGCTCCGGACAGGGGGTAACTAACGAGCAGTACTTC.

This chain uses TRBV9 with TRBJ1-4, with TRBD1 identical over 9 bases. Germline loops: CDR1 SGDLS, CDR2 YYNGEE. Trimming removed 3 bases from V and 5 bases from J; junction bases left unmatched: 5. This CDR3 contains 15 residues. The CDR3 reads CASSAPGTGNEKLFF. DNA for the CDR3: TGTGCCAGCAGCGCCCCCGGGACAGGGAATGAAAAACTGTTTTTT.

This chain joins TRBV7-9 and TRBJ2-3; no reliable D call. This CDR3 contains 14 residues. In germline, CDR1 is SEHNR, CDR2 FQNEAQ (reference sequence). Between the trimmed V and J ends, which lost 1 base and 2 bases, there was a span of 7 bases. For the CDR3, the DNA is TGTGCCAGCAGCTTAGAACGCTACACAGATACGCAGTATTTT. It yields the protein CASSLERYTDTQYF.

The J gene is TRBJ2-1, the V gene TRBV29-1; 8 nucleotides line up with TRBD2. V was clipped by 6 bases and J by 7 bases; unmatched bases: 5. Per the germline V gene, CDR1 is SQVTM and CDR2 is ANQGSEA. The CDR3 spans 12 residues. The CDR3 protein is CSVQRGMNEQFF. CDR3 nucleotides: TGCAGCGTGCAGCGGGGGATGAATGAGCAGTTCTTC.

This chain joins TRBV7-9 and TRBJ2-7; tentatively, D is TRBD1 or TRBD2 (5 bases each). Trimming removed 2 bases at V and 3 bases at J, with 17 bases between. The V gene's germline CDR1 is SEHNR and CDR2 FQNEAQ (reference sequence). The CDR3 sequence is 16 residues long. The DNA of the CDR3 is TGTGCCAGCAGCTTACCCTCCGGGACCGAGAACTACGAGCAGTACTTC. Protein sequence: CASSLPSGTENYEQYF.

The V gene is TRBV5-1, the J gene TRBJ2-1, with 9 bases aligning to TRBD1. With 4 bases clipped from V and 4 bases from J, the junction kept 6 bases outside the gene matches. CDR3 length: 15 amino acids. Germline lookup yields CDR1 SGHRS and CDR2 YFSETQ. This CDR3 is CASSPGTGIYNEQFF. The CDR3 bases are TGCGCCAGCAGCCCCGGGACAGGGATTTACAATGAGCAGTTCTTC.